This T cell receptor (beta chain) was recovered during a study of blood T cells in healthy people across ages. The authors ran a second PCR of about 7 to 11 cycles using a sample-barcoded 5' primer and a J-beta primer mix. TCRdb called the 5' RACE reads again in MiXCR, with one record for every CDR3 protein. This table holds roughly 2 million distinct CDR3 sequences, around half found once. Study-wide results and caveats: Whereas aged donors had fewer naive CD4+ cells, long-lived donors had more of them and higher diversity. Diversity figures based on one million T cells were deemed too low.

They isolated at least 7 million PBMCs from each sample. Per germline, CDR1 SGHKS and CDR2 YYEKEE (reference sequence). There are 16 residues in the CDR3. The germline V and J ends were trimmed by 5 bases and 11 bases, with 28 bases remaining between them. As regards this clonotype: Its antigen is not known.

Material for sequencing was blood. J is TRBJ2-5 and V is TRBV5-5, with D tentatively TRBD1 or TRBD2 (7 bases each). This clonotype was obtained from a woman in her forties in good health. In nucleotides, the CDR3 is TGTGCCAGCAGATCTGCCGGGACAGCCGGGGGGTACAAGCAGTACTTC. Protein product: CASRSAGTAGGYKQYF.